This entry concerns a single T cell receptor (beta chain). Researchers ran the PCR with 60 Vbeta and 13 Jbeta primers. TCRdb's copy holds only in-frame clones and misses some; the assay was immunoSEQ multiplex PCR. The sample carries more than 150,000 clones, about 80% recorded once. These data originate in a study of cytomegalovirus exposure and HLA in healthy donors. Germline trimming cut 3 bases from V and 1 base from J; bases unmatched to any gene: 8. Germline-derived CDR1 and CDR2 are LGHNT and FRNRAP. CDR3 length: 18 residues. The rearrangement joins TRBV12-5 to TRBJ2-1, with 11 bases identical to TRBD2. The sample was PBMCs. The sequence came from a man in his forties in good health and CMV-seronegative. The CDR3 here is CASGFALLAGVSYNEQFF. The CDR3 nucleotides are TGTGCTAGTGGTTTTGCCTTACTAGCGGGAGTGTCCTACAATGAGCAGTTCTTC. Complete variable domain (other parts from reference TRBV12-5 and TRBJ2-1): DARVTQTPRHKVTEMGQEVTMRCQPILGHNTVFWYRQTMMQGLELLAYFRNRAPLDDSGMPKDRFSAEMPDATLATLKIQPSEPRDSAVYFCASGFALLAGVSYNEQFFGPGTRLTVL.